This paragraph covers one TCR beta chain sequence. This specimen belongs to a study of blood T cell repertoires in COVID-19. As for the study in general: The United States, Italy and Spain provided the acute and convalescent COVID-19 samples.

TCRdb's table, derived via immunoSEQ multiplex PCR, lists solely in-frame clones and lacks some. This table has about 99,000 clones, 79% appearing once. The length of the CDR3 is 15 residues. V was trimmed by 4 bases and J by 5 bases, leaving 17 bases between them. The germline V gene has CDR1 SGHNT and CDR2 YYREEE (reference sequence). The origin of this receptor is an elderly woman with active or convalescent COVID-19. The material sequenced was peripheral blood. The chain recombines TRBV5-4 with TRBJ2-3, with D perhaps TRBD2 (6 bases). This CDR3 reads CASSPLGSGIDTQYF. The CDR3 DNA sequence: TGTGCCAGCAGCCCCTTGGGTAGCGGAATAGATACGCAGTATTTT. The variable domain in full, completed from reference TRBV5-4 and TRBJ2-3, reads ETGVTQSPTHLIKTRGQQVTLRCSSQSGHNTVSWYQQALGQGPQFIFQYYREEENGRGNFPPRFSGLQFPNYSSELNVNALELDDSALYLCASSPLGSGIDTQYFGPGTRLTVL.